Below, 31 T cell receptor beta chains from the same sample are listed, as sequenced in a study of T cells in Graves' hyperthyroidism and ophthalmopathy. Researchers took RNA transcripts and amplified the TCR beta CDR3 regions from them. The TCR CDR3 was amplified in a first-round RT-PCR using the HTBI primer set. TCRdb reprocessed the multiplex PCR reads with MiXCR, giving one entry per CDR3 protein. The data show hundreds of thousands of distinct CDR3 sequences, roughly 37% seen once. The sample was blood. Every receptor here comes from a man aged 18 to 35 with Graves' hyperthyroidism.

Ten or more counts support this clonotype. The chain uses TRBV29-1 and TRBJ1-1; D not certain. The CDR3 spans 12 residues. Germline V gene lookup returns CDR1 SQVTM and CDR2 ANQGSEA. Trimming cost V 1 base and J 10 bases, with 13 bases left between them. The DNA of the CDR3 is TGCAGCGTTGAAGGCGCATCGTTGACAGCTTTCTTT. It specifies CSVEGASLTAFF.

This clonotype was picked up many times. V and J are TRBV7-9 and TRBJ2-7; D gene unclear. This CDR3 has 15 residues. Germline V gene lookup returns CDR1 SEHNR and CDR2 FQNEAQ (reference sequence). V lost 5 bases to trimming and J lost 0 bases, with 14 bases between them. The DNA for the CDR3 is TGTGCCAGCAGCCAGCCGGACCCCGCCTCCTACGAGCAGTACTTC. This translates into CASSQPDPASYEQYF.

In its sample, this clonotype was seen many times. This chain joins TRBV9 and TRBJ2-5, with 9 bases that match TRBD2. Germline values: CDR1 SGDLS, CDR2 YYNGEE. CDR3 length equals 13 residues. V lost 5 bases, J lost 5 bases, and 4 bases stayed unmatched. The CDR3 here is CASSGGRGETQYF. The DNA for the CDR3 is TGTGCCAGCAGTGGCGGGAGGGGGGAGACCCAGTACTTC.

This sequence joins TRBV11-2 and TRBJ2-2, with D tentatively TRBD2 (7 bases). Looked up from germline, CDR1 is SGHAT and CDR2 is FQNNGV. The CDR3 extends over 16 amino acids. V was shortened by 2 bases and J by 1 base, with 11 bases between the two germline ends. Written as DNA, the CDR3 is TGTGCCAGCAGCTTATCGGGGGGCCTGAACACCGGGGAGCTGTTTTTT. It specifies CASSLSGGLNTGELFF. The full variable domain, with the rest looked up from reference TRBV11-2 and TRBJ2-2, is EAGVAQSPRYKIIEKRQSVAFWCNPISGHATLYWYQQILGQGPKLLIQFQNNGVVDDSQLPKDRFSAERLKGVDSTLKIQPAKLEDSAVYLCASSLSGGLNTGELFFGEGSRLTVL.

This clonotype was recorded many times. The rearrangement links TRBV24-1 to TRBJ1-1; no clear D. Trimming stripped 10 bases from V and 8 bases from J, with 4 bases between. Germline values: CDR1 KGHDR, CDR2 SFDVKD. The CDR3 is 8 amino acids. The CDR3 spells CATTEAFF. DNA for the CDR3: TGTGCCACGACGGAAGCTTTCTTT.

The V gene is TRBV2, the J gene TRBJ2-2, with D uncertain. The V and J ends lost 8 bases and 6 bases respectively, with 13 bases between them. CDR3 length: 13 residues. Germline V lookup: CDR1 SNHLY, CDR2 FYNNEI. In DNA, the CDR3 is TGTGCCAGCTCACTCCAGAGATCCGGGGAGCTGTTTTTT. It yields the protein CASSLQRSGELFF.

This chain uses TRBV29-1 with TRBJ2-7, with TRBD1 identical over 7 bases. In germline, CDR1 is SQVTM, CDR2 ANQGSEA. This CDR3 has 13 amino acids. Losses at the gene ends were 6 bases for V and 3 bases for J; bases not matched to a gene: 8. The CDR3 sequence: CSVQGQVRYEQYF. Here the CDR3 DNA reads TGCAGCGTCCAAGGACAGGTTCGCTACGAGCAGTACTTC.

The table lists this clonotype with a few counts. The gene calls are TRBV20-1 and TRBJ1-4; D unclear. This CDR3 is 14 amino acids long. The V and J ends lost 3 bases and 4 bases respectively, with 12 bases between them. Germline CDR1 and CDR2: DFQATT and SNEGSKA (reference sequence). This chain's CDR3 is CSARGARDNEKLFF. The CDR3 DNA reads TGCAGTGCTAGGGGAGCTAGAGATAATGAAAAACTGTTTTTT.

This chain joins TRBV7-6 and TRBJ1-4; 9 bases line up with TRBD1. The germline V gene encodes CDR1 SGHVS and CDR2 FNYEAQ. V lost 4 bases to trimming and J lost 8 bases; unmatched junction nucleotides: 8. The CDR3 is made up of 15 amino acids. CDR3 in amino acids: CASSSPTGGWEKLFF. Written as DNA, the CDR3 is TGTGCCAGCAGCTCACCTACAGGGGGCTGGGAAAAACTGTTTTTT.

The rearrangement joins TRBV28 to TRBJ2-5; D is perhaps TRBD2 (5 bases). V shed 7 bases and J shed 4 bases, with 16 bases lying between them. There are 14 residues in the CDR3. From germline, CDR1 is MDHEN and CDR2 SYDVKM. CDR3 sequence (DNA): TGTGCCAGCACCTCGTTTGAGGGTGGAGAGACCCAGTACTTC. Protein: CASTSFEGGETQYF.

The CDR3 region is CASSLAGDKNSPLHF. The DNA of the CDR3 is TGTGCCAGCAGCTTAGCCGGGGACAAGAATTCACCCCTCCACTTT. V usage is TRBV11-1 and J usage is TRBJ1-6; D possibly corresponds to TRBD1 (6 bases). The V end lost 0 bases, the J end lost 7 bases, and 10 bases lay between the germline ends. The CDR3 length is 15 residues. CDR1 SGHAT and CDR2 FQDESV come from the germline V gene (reference sequence).

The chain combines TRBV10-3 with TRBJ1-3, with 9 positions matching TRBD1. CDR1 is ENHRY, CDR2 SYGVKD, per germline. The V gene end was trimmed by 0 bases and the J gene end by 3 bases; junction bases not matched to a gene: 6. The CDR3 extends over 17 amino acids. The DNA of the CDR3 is TGTGCCATCAGTGAGTCGACACGGGACAGGGATGGAAACACCATATATTTT. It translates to CAISESTRDRDGNTIYF.

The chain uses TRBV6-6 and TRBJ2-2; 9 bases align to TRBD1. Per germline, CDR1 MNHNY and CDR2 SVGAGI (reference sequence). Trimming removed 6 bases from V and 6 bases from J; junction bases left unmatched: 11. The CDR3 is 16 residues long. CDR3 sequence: CASRTTGQGIAGELFF. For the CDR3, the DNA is TGTGCCAGCAGAACTACGGGACAGGGTATAGCCGGGGAGCTGTTTTTT.

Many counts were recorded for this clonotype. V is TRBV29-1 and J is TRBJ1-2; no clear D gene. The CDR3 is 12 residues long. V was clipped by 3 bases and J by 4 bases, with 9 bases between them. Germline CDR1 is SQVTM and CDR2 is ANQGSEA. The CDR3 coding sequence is TGCAGCGTTGACGCGGACCGCTATGGCTACACCTTC. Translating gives CSVDADRYGYTF. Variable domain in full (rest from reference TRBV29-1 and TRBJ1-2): SAVISQKPSRDICQRGTSLTIQCQVDSQVTMMFWYRQQPGQSLTLIATANQGSEATYESGFVIDKFPISRPNLTFSTLTVSNMSPEDSSIYLCSVDADRYGYTFGSGTRLTVV.

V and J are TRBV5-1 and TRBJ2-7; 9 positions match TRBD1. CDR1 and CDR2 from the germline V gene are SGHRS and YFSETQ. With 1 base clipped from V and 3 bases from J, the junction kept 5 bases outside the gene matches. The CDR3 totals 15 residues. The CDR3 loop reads CASSLRQGGGYEQYF. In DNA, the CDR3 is TGCGCCAGCAGCTTGCGACAGGGGGGCGGCTACGAGCAGTACTTC. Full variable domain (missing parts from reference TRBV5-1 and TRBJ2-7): KAGVTQTPRYLIKTRGQQVTLSCSPISGHRSVSWYQQTPGQGLQFLFEYFSETQRNKGNFPGRFSGRQFSNSRSEMNVSTLELGDSALYLCASSLRQGGGYEQYFGPGTRLTVT.

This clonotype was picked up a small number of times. The CDR3 bases are TGTGCCAGCAGCTTAATCCCGGACATATTAATGAACACTGAAGCTTTCTTT. Its protein product is CASSLIPDILMNTEAFF. V usage is TRBV7-6 and J usage is TRBJ1-1; D might be TRBD1 (5 bases). Trimming pared 2 bases from V and 0 bases from J, leaving 16 bases between. This CDR3 region has 17 residues. Germline CDR1 reads SGHVS; CDR2 reads FNYEAQ.

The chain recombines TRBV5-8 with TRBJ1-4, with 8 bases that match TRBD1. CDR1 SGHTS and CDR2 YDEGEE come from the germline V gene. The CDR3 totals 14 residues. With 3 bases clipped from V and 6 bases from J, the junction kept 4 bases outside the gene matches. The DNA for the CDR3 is TGTGCCAGCAGCTCGAAGGACAGGGATGAAAAACTGTTTTTT. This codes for CASSSKDRDEKLFF.

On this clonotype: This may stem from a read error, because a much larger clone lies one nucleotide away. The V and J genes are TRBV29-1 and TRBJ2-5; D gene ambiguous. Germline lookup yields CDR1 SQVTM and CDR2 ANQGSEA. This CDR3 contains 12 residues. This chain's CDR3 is CSVVRQAETQCF. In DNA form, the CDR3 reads TGCAGCGTCGTCCGCCAGGCAGAGACCCAGTGCTTC.

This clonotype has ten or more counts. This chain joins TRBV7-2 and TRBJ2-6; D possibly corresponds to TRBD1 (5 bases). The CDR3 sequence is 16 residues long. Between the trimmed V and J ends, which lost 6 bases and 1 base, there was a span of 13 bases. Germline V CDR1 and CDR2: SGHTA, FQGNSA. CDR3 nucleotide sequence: TGTGCCAGCAGTTCAAGGGGCTTTTCTGGGGCCAACGTCCTGACTTTC. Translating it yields CASSSRGFSGANVLTF.

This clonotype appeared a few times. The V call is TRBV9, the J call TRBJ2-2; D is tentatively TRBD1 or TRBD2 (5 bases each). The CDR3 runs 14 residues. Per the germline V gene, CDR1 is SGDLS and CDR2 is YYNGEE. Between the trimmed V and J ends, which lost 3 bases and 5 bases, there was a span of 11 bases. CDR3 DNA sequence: TGTGCCAGCAGCGCCCGGGACGGGACCGGGGAGCTGTTTTTT. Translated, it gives CASSARDGTGELFF. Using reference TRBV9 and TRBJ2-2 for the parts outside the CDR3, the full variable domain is DSGVTQTPKHLITATGQRVTLRCSPRSGDLSVYWYQQSLDQGLQFLIQYYNGEERAKGNILERFSAQQFPDLHSELNLSSLELGDSALYFCASSARDGTGELFFGEGSRLTVL.

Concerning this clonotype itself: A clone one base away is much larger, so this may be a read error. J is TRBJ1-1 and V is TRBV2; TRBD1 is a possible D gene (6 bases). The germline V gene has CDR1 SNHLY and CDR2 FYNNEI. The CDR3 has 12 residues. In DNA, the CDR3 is TGTGCCAGCAGTGCGGACAGCCCTGAAGCTTCCTTT. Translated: CASSADSPEASF.

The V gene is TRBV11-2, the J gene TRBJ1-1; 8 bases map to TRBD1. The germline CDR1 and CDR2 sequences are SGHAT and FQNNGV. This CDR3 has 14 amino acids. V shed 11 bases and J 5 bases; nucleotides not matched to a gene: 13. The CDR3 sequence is CAWSASYRGTEAFF. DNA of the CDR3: TGTGCCTGGAGTGCTTCTTACAGGGGGACTGAAGCTTTCTTT.

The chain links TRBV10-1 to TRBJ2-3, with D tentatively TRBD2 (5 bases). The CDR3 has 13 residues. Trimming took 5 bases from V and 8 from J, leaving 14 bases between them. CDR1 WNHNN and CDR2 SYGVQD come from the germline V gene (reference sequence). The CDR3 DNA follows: TGCGCCAGCAGTCCCGGACTCGAGGGTACGCAGTATTTT. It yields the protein CASSPGLEGTQYF.

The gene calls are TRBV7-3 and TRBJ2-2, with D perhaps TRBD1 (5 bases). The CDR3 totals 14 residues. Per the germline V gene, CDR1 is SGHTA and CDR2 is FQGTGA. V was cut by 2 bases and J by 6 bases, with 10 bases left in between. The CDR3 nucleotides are TGTGCCAGCAGCTTAGGGGCTCTCGCCGGGGAGCTGTTTTTT. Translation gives CASSLGALAGELFF. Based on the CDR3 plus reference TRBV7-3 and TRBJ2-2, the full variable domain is GAGVSQTPSNKVTEKGKYVELRCDPISGHTALYWYRQSLGQGPEFLIYFQGTGAADDSGLPNDRFFAVRPEGSVSTLKIQRTERGDSAVYLCASSLGALAGELFFGEGSRLTVL.

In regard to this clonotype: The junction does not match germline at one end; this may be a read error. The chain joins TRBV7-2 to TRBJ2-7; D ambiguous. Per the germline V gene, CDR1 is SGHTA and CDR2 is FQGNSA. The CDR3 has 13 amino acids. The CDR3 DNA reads TGCGCCAGCAGCCAAGACTGGATAAGCGAGCAGTACTTC. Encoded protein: CASSQDWISEQYF.

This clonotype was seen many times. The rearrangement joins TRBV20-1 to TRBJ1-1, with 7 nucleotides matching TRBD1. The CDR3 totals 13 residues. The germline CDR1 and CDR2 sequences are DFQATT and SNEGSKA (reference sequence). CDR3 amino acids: CSASGGGNTEAFF. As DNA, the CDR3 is TGCAGCGCATCAGGGGGGGGGAACACTGAAGCTTTCTTT.

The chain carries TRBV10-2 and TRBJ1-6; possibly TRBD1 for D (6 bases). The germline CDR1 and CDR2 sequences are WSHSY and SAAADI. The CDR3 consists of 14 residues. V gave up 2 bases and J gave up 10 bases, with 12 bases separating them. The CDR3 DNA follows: TGCGCCAGCAGTGAGATGGCAGGGGTCTCACCCCTCCACTTT. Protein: CASSEMAGVSPLHF.

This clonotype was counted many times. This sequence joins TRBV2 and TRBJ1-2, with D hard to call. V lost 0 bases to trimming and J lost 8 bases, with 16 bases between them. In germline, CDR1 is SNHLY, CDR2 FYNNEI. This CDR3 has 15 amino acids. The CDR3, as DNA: TGTGCCAGCAGTGAAGCCCAACGGGAGGCTTCAGGCTACACCTTC. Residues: CASSEAQREASGYTF. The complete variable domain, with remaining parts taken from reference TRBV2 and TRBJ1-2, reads EPEVTQTPSHQVTQMGQEVILRCVPISNHLYFYWYRQILGQKVEFLVSFYNNEISEKSEIFDDQFSVERPDGSNFTLKIRSTKLEDSAMYFCASSEAQREASGYTFGSGTRLTVV.

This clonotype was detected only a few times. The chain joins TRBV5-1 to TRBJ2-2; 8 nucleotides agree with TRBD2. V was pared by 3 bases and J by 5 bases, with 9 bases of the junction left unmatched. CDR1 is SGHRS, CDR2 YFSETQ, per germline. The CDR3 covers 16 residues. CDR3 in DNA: TGCGCCAGCAGCTCCCGAACTAGCGGAGGGACCGGGGAGCTGTTTTTT. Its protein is CASSSRTSGGTGELFF.

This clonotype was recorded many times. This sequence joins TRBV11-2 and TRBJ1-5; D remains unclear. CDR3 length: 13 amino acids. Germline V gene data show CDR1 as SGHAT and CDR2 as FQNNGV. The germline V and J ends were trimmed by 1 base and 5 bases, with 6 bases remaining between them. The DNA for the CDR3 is TGTGCCAGCAGCTTAGGTCCTTATCAGCCCCAGCATTTT. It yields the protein CASSLGPYQPQHF.

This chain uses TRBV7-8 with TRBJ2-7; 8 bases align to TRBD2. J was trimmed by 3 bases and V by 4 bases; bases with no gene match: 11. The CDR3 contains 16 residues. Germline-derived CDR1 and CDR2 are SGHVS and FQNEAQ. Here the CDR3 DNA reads TGTGCCAGCAGCTCACCTGGAACTAGCGGATACTACGAGCAGTACTTC. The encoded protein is CASSSPGTSGYYEQYF.